This T cell receptor (beta chain) was sequenced in a study of T-cell reconstitution after alpha-beta-depleted transplantation in children. A TCRbeta library incorporating unique molecular identifiers was prepared. TCRdb re-derived calls from the PCR reads in MiXCR, one entry per CDR3 protein. The data contain some 300,000 distinct CDR3 sequences, 10% to 13% of them singletons. Germline lookup yields CDR1 LGHNA and CDR2 YSLEER. Trimming took off 1 base at V and 4 bases at J, with 7 bases between the two ends. CDR3 size: 14 residues. This clonotype was sampled from a human donor who donated a stem cell graft to a child with acute lymphoblastic leukemia. This specimen consisted of PBMCs from the stem cell graft donor, obtained from the stem cell graft. The rearrangement links TRBV4-3 to TRBJ2-2; D is unclear. The CDR3: CASSQAEFTGELFF. The DNA of the CDR3 is TGCGCCAGCAGCCAAGCAGAATTCACCGGGGAGCTGTTTTTT.